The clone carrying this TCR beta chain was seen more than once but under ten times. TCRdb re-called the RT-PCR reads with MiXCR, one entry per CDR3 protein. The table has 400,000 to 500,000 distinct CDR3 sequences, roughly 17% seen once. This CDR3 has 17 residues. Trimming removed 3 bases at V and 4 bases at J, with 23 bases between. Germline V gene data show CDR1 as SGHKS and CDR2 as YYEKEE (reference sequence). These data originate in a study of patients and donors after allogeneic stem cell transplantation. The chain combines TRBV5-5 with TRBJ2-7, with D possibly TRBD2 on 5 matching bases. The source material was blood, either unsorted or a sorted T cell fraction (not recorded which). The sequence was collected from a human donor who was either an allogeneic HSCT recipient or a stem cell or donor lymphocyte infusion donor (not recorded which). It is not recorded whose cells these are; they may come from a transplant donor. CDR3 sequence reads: CASSWRPVGGLTYEQYF. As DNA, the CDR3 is TGTGCCAGCAGCTGGAGACCGGTGGGCGGGTTGACTTACGAGCAGTACTTC.